Listed below are T cell receptor beta chains from one sample, sequenced in a study of T-cell memory formation after mild COVID-19. MiXCR, run by TCRdb on the 5' RACE reads, gives a single entry per CDR3 protein. The table shows about 210,000 distinct CDR3 sequences, with around 25% occurring only once. Specimen: PBMCs or a T cell subset sorted from them (not recorded which). The origin of the receptors is an adult woman who had mild COVID-19 (a few samples of this study predate the infection). Cell type and time point are not known. The CDR3 runs from the conserved cysteine through the conserved F or W. The order of the fields is V gene, J gene, D gene, clone size, CDR3 DNA, CDR3 protein. A D gene is named only where the DNA matches it firmly. Some rows mark clone size as missing; the rest say once, few, many or name a class of expanded clone.

TRBV4-3	TRBJ1-2	NA	NA	TGCGCCAGCAGCCAAGAAGGGGGTTCTTACTATGGCTACACCTTC	CASSQEGGSYYGYTF
TRBV5-1	TRBJ1-1	TRBD1	few	TGCGCCAGCAGCTTGTCCACGGGTCCCGGGACAGGGGGCGACACTGAAGCTTTCTTT	CASSLSTGPGTGGDTEAFF
TRBV7-9	TRBJ2-5	NA	few	TGTGCCAGCACCTATCGGGGCGGGCAAGAGACCCAGTACTTC	CASTYRGGQETQYF
TRBV20-1	TRBJ2-1	NA	few	TGCAGTGCTAGAACCCCAGGAGTCCAAAGTCGGGATGAGCAGTTCTTC	CSARTPGVQSRDEQFF
TRBV9	TRBJ1-5	TRBD1	few	TGTGCCAGCAGCGTAAATCAGGGGGTCAATCAGCCCCAGCATTTT	CASSVNQGVNQPQHF
TRBV4-1	TRBJ2-1	NA	NA	TGCGCCAGCAGCCCAACGTGGGACTCTGAATTAGGTGAGCAGTTCTTC	CASSPTWDSELGEQFF
TRBV12-3/TRBV12-4	TRBJ2-1	NA	few	TGTGCCAGCAGCAGTTCAGGGTTCGGCAATGAGCAGTTCTTC	CASSSSGFGNEQFF
TRBV30	TRBJ2-5	NA	few	TGTGCCTGGACTGCCTTCCGGGGTAAGGTAGAGACCCAGTACTTC	CAWTAFRGKVETQYF
TRBV20-1	TRBJ1-5	NA	NA	TGCAGTGCTATCTTCCCGGGACAGCCCCAGCATTTT	CSAIFPGQPQHF
TRBV6-6	TRBJ1-5	NA	few	TGTGCCAGCAGCACAGAGGTCAATCAGCCCCAGCATTTT	CASSTEVNQPQHF
TRBV14	TRBJ1-6	NA	NA	TGTGCCAGCAGCCAACGGACGGGAGTTTATAATTCACCCCTCCACTTT	CASSQRTGVYNSPLHF
TRBV11-2	TRBJ2-7	NA	NA	TGTGCCAGCAGCTTAGCTAGTGTGGGCTACGAGCAGTACTTC	CASSLASVGYEQYF
TRBV24-1	TRBJ2-1	TRBD2	NA	TGTGCCACCAGTTTAGCGGGGGAAACCTACAATGAGCAGTTCTTC	CATSLAGETYNEQFF
TRBV7-9	TRBJ2-1	TRBD2	NA	TGTGCCAGCAGCCTAGGGACTAGCGGGTCCAATGAGCAGTTCTTC	CASSLGTSGSNEQFF
TRBV5-1	TRBJ1-5	NA	NA	TGCGCCAGCAGCTTGGGGTCAGCTGGGAATCAGCCCCAGCATTTT	CASSLGSAGNQPQHF
TRBV15	TRBJ1-2	TRBD1	NA	TGTGCCACCAGCAGAGAAGGGACAGGGGCCTATGGCTACACCTTC	CATSREGTGAYGYTF
TRBV4-1	TRBJ2-2	NA	many	TGCGCCAGCAGCCAATCTACGAGGGACACCGGGGAGCTGTTTTTT	CASSQSTRDTGELFF
TRBV30	TRBJ1-1	NA	few	TGTGCCTGGACCAGCCCCCGGGGAATGAACACTGAAGCTTTCTTT	CAWTSPRGMNTEAFF
TRBV15	TRBJ2-1	TRBD2	few	TGTGCCACGACGGATTCGGGACTAGCGGGACCAAGCAATGAGCAGTTCTTC	CATTDSGLAGPSNEQFF
TRBV24-1	TRBJ2-1	NA	once	TGTGCCACCAGTGATTCACAGGCGGGTTCCTACAATGAGCAGTTCTTC	CATSDSQAGSYNEQFF
TRBV2	TRBJ2-2	NA	NA	TGTGCCAGCAATTTGGGACGGGGCACCGGGGAGCTGTTTTTT	CASNLGRGTGELFF
TRBV2	TRBJ2-1	NA	NA	TGTGCCAGTACCCCTAGATATGAGCAGTTCTTC	CASTPRYEQFF
TRBV5-1	TRBJ2-1	TRBD2	few	TGCGCCAGCAGCTTGGCTAGCGGGGGCTACAATGAGCAGTTCTTC	CASSLASGGYNEQFF
TRBV20-1	TRBJ2-7	TRBD1	many	TGCAGTGCTAGTCAGGGGGACAGGGGCGAGCAGTACTTC	CSASQGDRGEQYF
TRBV4-3	TRBJ2-7	NA	NA	TGCGCCAGCAGCCAAGACCCCACAGTCCCAGCGCGGGACTTC	CASSQDPTVPARDF
TRBV5-4	TRBJ2-3	NA	NA	TGTGCCAGCAGCACACGGGTTGAAGCAGATACGCAGTATTTT	CASSTRVEADTQYF
TRBV18	TRBJ1-2	TRBD1	NA	TGTGCCAGCTCACCACCTGGAACAGGGGTTGCCAGCCACAGATATGGCTACACCTTC	CASSPPGTGVASHRYGYTF
TRBV4-3	TRBJ2-2	NA	NA	TGCGCCAGCAGCCAGGCTAGGACTGTTATCGGGGAGCTGTTTTTT	CASSQARTVIGELFF
TRBV5-1	TRBJ1-1	NA	NA	NA	CASSFGQGAFF
TRBV7-8	TRBJ2-1	TRBD2	NA	TGTGCCAGCAGCTTAGGGCGGGAGGGCCCTGAGCAGTTCTTC	CASSLGREGPEQFF
TRBV4-1	TRBJ2-3	TRBD1	once	TGCGCCAGCAGCCACGGGACAGGGGGTAGAAATACGCAGTATTTT	CASSHGTGGRNTQYF
TRBV11-2	TRBJ2-1	TRBD2	NA	TGTGCCAGCAGCTTGGGAATAGCGGGAGCCGCTTTCGATGAGCAGTTCTTC	CASSLGIAGAAFDEQFF
TRBV9	TRBJ1-5	NA	NA	TGTGCCAGCAGCGCCGGTGGGGCTAGCAATCAGCCCCAGCATTTT	CASSAGGASNQPQHF
TRBV24-1	TRBJ2-7	TRBD2	NA	TGTGCCACCAGTGAGGGAGGGAACGAGCAGTACTTC	CATSEGGNEQYF
TRBV5-1	TRBJ2-3	NA	NA	TGCGCCAGCAGCTTGGGCCACCGGGACACCCGCACAGATACGCAGTATTTT	CASSLGHRDTRTDTQYF
TRBV12-3/TRBV12-4	TRBJ2-7	TRBD1	NA	TGTGCCAGCAGTCCGGACAGGGCCGACGAGCAGTACTTC	CASSPDRADEQYF
TRBV12-3/TRBV12-4	TRBJ2-7	NA	few	TGTGCCAGCAGTGGGACCCCACTATACTACGAGCAGTACTTC	CASSGTPLYYEQYF
TRBV15	TRBJ1-2	NA	many	TGTGCCACCAGCAGGAGCAGCTACTATGGCTACACCTTC	CATSRSSYYGYTF
TRBV30	TRBJ2-1	NA	few	TGTGCCTGGAGTGAGCAATCTGGGGTCAATGAGCAGTTCTTC	CAWSEQSGVNEQFF
TRBV6-5	TRBJ2-1	TRBD1	NA	TGTGCCAGCAGTCCTCAAGGGGGCAGGGGGTCTTACAATGAGCAGTTCTTC	CASSPQGGRGSYNEQFF
TRBV7-2	TRBJ2-5	TRBD2	NA	TGTGCCAGCAGCCCTCGACTAGCGGGCGCAGCGGCCCAGTACTTC	CASSPRLAGAAAQYF
TRBV7-2	TRBJ2-5	TRBD2	many	TGTGCCAGCAGCTTTCACGGACTAGCGGGCTGGGAGACCCAGTACTTC	CASSFHGLAGWETQYF
TRBV20-1	TRBJ1-1	NA	NA	TGCAGTGTTACCGGGCCTAACACTGAAGCTTTCTTT	CSVTGPNTEAFF